This T cell receptor beta chain was observed in a study of T cell responses to AZD1222 COVID-19 vaccine. The CDR3 totals 15 residues. In germline, CDR1 is MGHRA, CDR2 YSYEKL. V was pared by 2 bases and J by 2 bases, with 1 base of the junction left unmatched. The study's findings and limits: A reported finding is that nearly half of spike-specific TCRs target unmutated variant regions.

TCRdb keeps only in-frame clones here, not all; method: immunoSEQ multiplex PCR. The profile covers some 150,000 clones, with 85% to 95% appearing a single time and roughly 0.9% taken by the ten largest. Turning to this clone: Its antigen is still unknown.

This chain joins TRBV4-1 and TRBJ2-7; 12 bases fit TRBD2. The receptor was derived from an adult in good health. The sequencing used peripheral blood, collected on day 0 of AZD1222 vaccination. Here the CDR3 DNA reads TGCGCCAGCAGCCAACTAGCGGGGGGGACCTACGAGCAGTACTTC. This codes for CASSQLAGGTYEQYF.